This T cell receptor (beta chain) was identified in a study of T cells expressing NK-cell markers. For the study at large: In the group of eight sequenced donors, seven were HCMV-seropositive and one was seronegative. Findings and limits, study-wide: Expanded NKG2C+ T cell clones were not confirmed as HCMV-specific. The contribution of dominant NKG2C+ clonotypes to CD8+ T cells in several donors was roughly 1.0-7.0%.

As concerns this clonotype: Its cognate antigen is unknown.

It was by 5'RACE template switching with UMIs that TCR beta cDNA was made. TCRdb reprocessed the 5' RACE reads and stores each CDR3 protein as one record, lacking DNA. This sample's clone table lists about 410,000 distinct CDR3 sequences. This CDR3 spans 16 amino acids. The V gene's germline CDR1 is LGHDT and CDR2 YNNKEL (reference sequence). Sequenced material: blood T cells: a sorted CD56 or NKG2C T cell subset, CD4+ or CD8+ T cells, or bulk PBMC T cells (not recorded which). The V call is TRBV3-1, the J call TRBJ2-1; no DNA is available, so the TRBD2 call from TCRdb remains unchecked. This sequence originates from a woman between 45 and 60 years old in good health. CDR3 region: CASSQEGLAGGNEQFF.